These 2 T cell receptor beta chains share one sample of origin, sequenced in a study of regulatory T cells in long-lasting Graves disease. Time point: newly diagnosed GD, antithyroid drugs for less than 3 months. Making the TCR library involved RNA that had been extracted from PBMCs. CDR3-region Arm-PCR and iRepertoire HTBI primers produced the TCR beta libraries. TCRdb re-derived calls from the multiplex PCR reads in MiXCR, one entry per CDR3 protein. The repertoire consists of hundreds of thousands of distinct CDR3 sequences, with 15% to 20% occurring once and the leading ten covering 18%. These data also formed part of another study, on T cells in Graves' hyperthyroidism and ophthalmopathy.

Sequences were derived from peripheral blood mononuclear cells (PBMCs), sampled at new diagnosis, from a patient treated with antithyroid drugs. The receptors stem from a woman under 40 with Graves disease.

This clonotype was seen more than once but under ten times. The V and J genes are TRBV20-1 and TRBJ2-5, with TRBD2 as a possible D gene (5 bases). CDR3 size: 12 residues. Trimming took off 4 bases at V and 2 bases at J, with 8 bases between the two ends. Germline loops: CDR1 DFQATT, CDR2 SNEGSKA (reference sequence). CDR3 DNA: TGCAGTGCTACCAGACTACAAGAGACCCAGTACTTC. It codes for CSATRLQETQYF.

The J gene is TRBJ2-1, the V gene TRBV27; 7 bases are shared with TRBD1. The V segment lost 5 bases and the J segment 8 bases; nucleotides outside the gene matches: 12. Germline CDR1 and CDR2: MNHEY and SMNVEV (reference sequence). The CDR3 is 15 residues long. The CDR3, as DNA: TGTGCCAGCAGTGAAACAGGGGTGACAAAGGATGAGCAGTTCTTC. This codes for CASSETGVTKDEQFF.